Reported below is one T cell receptor (beta chain). Its antigen target is currently unknown. No much larger clonotype is one base removed from it; base qualities were not supplied. Genomic DNA was isolated using the Qiagen DNeasy kit from unsorted PBMCs as well as from negatively selected CD4+ and CD8+ fractions. Using primers that anneal to V and J segments, immunoSEQ multiplex PCR amplified the TCR beta CDR3 regions. A synthetic immune receptor repertoire was used to minimize amplification bias, and any residual bias was removed computationally once sequencing was done. On the study's bioinformatics: Custom Python scripts were used to quantify repertoire diversity as the Shannon entropy index. Unsorted, CD4+ and CD8+ repertoires were analyzed separately, except for combined analyses in which CD4+ and CD8+ sequences were merged in silico. Clonal expansion was defined as a frequency increase of at least 2-fold after treatment compared with C1D1, and clones undetected at baseline were assigned a pseudocount of 0.5. Singleton clones were defined as clones with 0 or 1 copy at C1D1, and non-singleton clones were defined as clones with 2 or more copies. By matching protein sequences in sorted samples from the same patient, clones expanded in unsorted samples were annotated as CD4+, CD8+ or unknown. Diversity changes from C1D1 to C4D1 were tested in paired samples using Wilcoxon tests. The immuneACCESS repertoire file appears here via TCRdb, limited to in-frame rearrangements. These files lack a portion of the clones; in checked studies, under half of the deficit traces to unresolved V genes, and the cause of the others is not known. The V and J calls and clone size were taken over from that table, and D and trimming were inferred from the DNA. This sample comprises 15,000 to 25,000 clones, over 65% of them detected only once. The ten largest make up around 7% of the sample.

Spanning cysteine to phenylalanine, the CDR3 consists of 14 amino acids. The only DNA kept is the CDR3, 42 bases in frame from the first base. V lost 5 bases and J lost 2 bases; the stretch between them is 12 bases long. CDR1 and CDR2 are drawn from the germline V gene: SGHVS, FNYEAQ. The time point label here, explained by the study, means: cycle 4 day 1 (C4D1), after 6 weeks of nivolumab. All trial patients had relapsed after autologous stem cell transplantation, with cohorts A, B and C differing in prior brentuximab vedotin exposure. Magnetic negative selection with a Miltenyi CD8+ T cell isolation kit was used to purify CD8+ T cells from thawed PBMCs. The trial cohort included fewer than 65 patients with relapsed/refractory classical Hodgkin lymphoma, and each patient had a best overall response of complete response, partial response or progressive disease. Single-agent nivolumab was administered to trial patients in the multi-cohort phase II CheckMate 205 trial. An independent review committee assessed best overall response by applying the 2007 International Working Group response criteria. Trial PBMCs were collected immediately before nivolumab initiation (C1D1) and during therapy at cycle 2 day 1 and cycle 4 day 1. After peripheral blood was drawn into 8 mL Vacutainer Cell Preparation Tubes, PBMCs were isolated by centrifugation and then cryopreserved. Purified CD4+ and CD8+ fractions were prepared only for cases in which an additional PBMC sample was available. Magnetically labelled cells were removed on LS columns in a quadroMACS separator, and the flow-through was collected as the purified fraction.

This entry is derived from a study of PD-1 blockade in classical Hodgkin lymphoma (dated by TCRdb to 2019 to 2021). About the study as a whole: Nivolumab dosing was 3 mg/kg intravenously every 2 weeks, continuing until either disease progression or unacceptable toxicity. The study used CyTOF and TCR beta sequencing to define a peripheral blood immune signature of response to PD-1 blockade in classical Hodgkin lymphoma.

What the work shows at the level of the full study, not this receptor alone: The study covered only a single clinical trial cohort, and the causes of the repertoire differences, possibly disease activity or prior therapy, were still not defined. By C4D1, a significant rise was seen in CD4+ TCR diversity but not in CD8+ TCR diversity (p=0.0027 vs p=0.16), and the rise was most apparent among complete responders (p=0.02). Baseline diversity similar to that of newly diagnosed patients was observed in trial patients achieving complete response, whereas significantly lower diversity was observed in partial responders and progressors. Lower diversity was observed in patients in whom nivolumab was started less than 1 year after ASCT, and these patients were excluded from later analyses so that confounding by immune reconstitution would be avoided. Baseline TCR diversity was reported to be lower in newly diagnosed patients than in healthy donors and to be lower still in relapsed/refractory patients.

The rearrangement combines TRBV7-6 with TRBJ1-1; the D gene cannot be named for sure. This TCR was recovered from a human donor with classical Hodgkin lymphoma. The sequences come from CD8+ T cells from blood, collected before the fourth cycle of nivolumab. In nucleotide form, the sequence is TGTGCCAGCAGCCCAACGAGCGAAAACACTGAAGCTTTCTTT. This translates into CASSPTSENTEAFF.